These 22 T cell receptor beta chains came from one sample sequenced in a study of cytomegalovirus exposure and HLA in healthy donors. PCR primers comprised 60 Vbeta and 13 Jbeta primers. Assay: immunoSEQ multiplex PCR; the TCRdb copy retains only in-frame clones and omits some. Of over 100,000 clones detected, around 9.1% appear once; the ten largest clones hold 5.5% to 7.5%. Sample: PBMCs. Every receptor here comes from a man aged 35 to 55 in good health and CMV-seropositive.

The chain employs TRBV25-1 and TRBJ1-2; 9 bases are a match to TRBD1. Trimming at V came to 3 bases and at J to 6 bases, leaving 11 bases not matched to a gene. In germline, CDR1 is MGHDK, CDR2 SYGVNS. The CDR3 runs to 16 residues. In DNA form, the CDR3 reads TGTGCCAGCAGTGATGGAGGGGGGGGACAGGGAAATGGCTACACCTTC. Amino acid sequence: CASSDGGGGQGNGYTF.

This clone has more than one count but fewer than ten. The chain combines TRBV6-5 with TRBJ1-6; the D is unclear. The CDR3 spans 14 residues. V lost 5 bases, J lost 7 bases, and 12 bases lay in between. Germline CDR1 MNHEY, CDR2 SVGAGI. The chain's CDR3 is CASSPGPINSPLHF. The CDR3 DNA sequence: TGTGCCAGCAGTCCTGGGCCCATAAATTCACCCCTCCACTTT.

There are a few counts of this clone. The CDR3 nucleotides are TGTGCCAGCAACTCGGGACAGGGTGGAAACACCATATATTTT. Translating gives CASNSGQGGNTIYF. V and J are TRBV28 and TRBJ1-3, with TRBD1 matching over 9 bases. The CDR3 extends over 14 amino acids. From germline, CDR1 is MDHEN and CDR2 SYDVKM. The trim removed 7 bases at V and 3 bases at J, leaving 4 bases unmatched.

The J gene is TRBJ1-5, the V gene TRBV7-2, with 7 bases aligning to TRBD1. Germline values: CDR1 SGHTA, CDR2 FQGNSA. Trimming removed 5 bases from V and 0 bases from J; junction bases left unmatched: 10. The CDR3 consists of 17 residues. The CDR3 loop is CASSLVLTGHSNQPQHF. As DNA, the CDR3 is TGTGCCAGCAGCCTAGTCTTGACAGGGCATAGCAATCAGCCCCAGCATTTT.

The CDR3 bases are TGTGCCAGCAGCTCACGACAGACGAACACCGGGGAGCTGTTTTTT. Protein sequence: CASSSRQTNTGELFF. The chain joins TRBV11-1 to TRBJ2-2; tentatively, D is TRBD1 (5 bases). V shed 4 bases and J shed 0 bases, with 9 bases lying between them. The CDR3 is 15 amino acids. Per the germline V gene, CDR1 is SGHAT and CDR2 is FQDESV (reference sequence).

This clone was seen more than once but under ten times. The rearrangement uses TRBV5-4 and TRBJ1-1, with 7 nucleotides matching TRBD1. Germline V gene data show CDR1 as SGHNT and CDR2 as YYREEE (reference sequence). The length of the CDR3 is 14 residues. The trim removed 1 base at V and 5 bases at J, leaving 5 bases unmatched. The DNA of the CDR3 is TGTGCCAGCAGCTTGCCTGCGACAGGGACTGAAGCTTTCTTT. Translated: CASSLPATGTEAFF.

The V call is TRBV4-2, the J call TRBJ2-7; weak D call: TRBD1 (6 bases). Germline CDR1 LGHNA, CDR2 YNFKEQ. The V gene lost 0 bases and the J gene lost 3 bases, with 12 bases spanning the gap. The CDR3 sequence is 15 residues long. The chain's CDR3 is CASSQEELGGYEQYF. CDR3 sequence (DNA): TGTGCCAGCAGCCAAGAAGAACTAGGGGGCTACGAGCAGTACTTC.

This chain joins TRBV6-4 and TRBJ2-1; 8 nucleotides agree with TRBD2. The germline V gene has CDR1 MRHNA and CDR2 SNTAGT. V trimming: 0 bases; J trimming: 4 bases; junction bases outside the gene matches: 17. The CDR3 is 20 amino acids. CDR3 coding DNA: TGTGCCAGCAGTGACTCGACGGGGAAGGTAAGACTAGCGCGTTACAATGAGCAGTTCTTC. As protein: CASSDSTGKVRLARYNEQFF.

J is TRBJ2-3 and V is TRBV5-6, with 12 positions matching TRBD2. Germline V CDR1 and CDR2: SGHDT, YYEEEE. The CDR3 covers 15 residues. Trimming at V came to 3 bases and at J to 4 bases, leaving 3 bases not matched to a gene. The CDR3 loop is CASSSTSGSADTQYF. In DNA form, the CDR3 reads TGTGCCAGCAGCTCGACTAGCGGGAGTGCAGATACGCAGTATTTT.

This clone turned up a few times. The rearrangement joins TRBV29-1 to TRBJ2-5; maybe TRBD1 (6 bases). This CDR3 region has 12 residues. Germline V gene data show CDR1 as SQVTM and CDR2 as ANQGSEA. Trimming pared 7 bases from V and 2 bases from J, leaving 11 bases between. For the CDR3, the DNA is TGCAGCGCCGGGACACAACAAGAGACCCAGTACTTC. Encoded protein: CSAGTQQETQYF.

The chain uses TRBV7-6 and TRBJ2-5, with TRBD2 identical over 9 bases. This CDR3 has 16 residues. The junction had 4 bases not matched to a gene; V was cut back by 1 base and J by 1 base. Germline V gene lookup returns CDR1 SGHVS and CDR2 FNYEAQ. The CDR3 sequence is CASSLVASGTQETQYF. Written as DNA, the CDR3 is TGTGCCAGCAGCTTAGTTGCTAGCGGGACCCAAGAGACCCAGTACTTC.

To note about this clone: The CDR3 does not close with the conserved phenylalanine or tryptophan, likely indicating a read error. The chain is built from TRBV30 and TRBJ2-7, with 7 bases aligning to TRBD2. V lost 4 bases to trimming and J lost 9 bases; unmatched junction nucleotides: 12. Germline V gene data show CDR1 as GTSNPN and CDR2 as SVGIG (reference sequence). The CDR3 is 13 residues long. The CDR3 spells CAWTASGQSRQYL. The CDR3 DNA reads as TGTGCCTGGACGGCTAGCGGACAATCGAGGCAGTACCTC.

V usage is TRBV6-5 and J usage is TRBJ2-2, with a weak D call TRBD1 (5 bases). Germline CDR1 is MNHEY and CDR2 is SVGAGI. Deletions cut 2 bases from V and 6 bases from J, with 13 bases between. This CDR3 has 15 residues. CDR3 amino acids: CASSYEQGLAGELFF. The DNA of the CDR3 is TGTGCCAGCAGTTACGAGCAGGGATTGGCCGGGGAGCTGTTTTTT.

The table lists this clone with a few counts. V usage is TRBV27 and J usage is TRBJ2-7; a possible D gene is TRBD2 (5 bases). Between the trimmed V and J ends, which lost 2 bases and 5 bases, there was a span of 10 bases. Germline-derived CDR1 and CDR2 are MNHEY and SMNVEV (reference sequence). The CDR3 runs 13 residues. The CDR3 bases are TGTGCCAGCAGTTTAAGGAGGCGGGACGAGCAGTACTTC. It codes for CASSLRRRDEQYF.

This clone appeared a few times. The chain employs TRBV7-9 and TRBJ2-3; the match to TRBD2 covers 13 bases. The ends lost 4 bases at V and 4 bases at J; junction bases unmatched: 2. Per the germline V gene, CDR1 is SEHNR and CDR2 is FQNEAQ (reference sequence). The CDR3 has 15 amino acids. CDR3 in amino acids: CASSSGLAGADTQYF. The CDR3 nucleotides are TGTGCCAGCAGCTCCGGACTAGCGGGAGCAGATACGCAGTATTTT.

V gene TRBV7-6 combines with J gene TRBJ1-4, with D possibly matching TRBD1 (5 bases). The CDR3 covers 14 residues. From germline, CDR1 is SGHVS and CDR2 FNYEAQ. The V end lost 4 bases, the J end lost 4 bases, and 10 bases lay between the germline ends. CDR3 loop: CASSSTALNEKLFF. The CDR3 bases are TGTGCCAGCAGCTCGACAGCTCTTAATGAAAAACTGTTTTTT.

There are a few counts of this clone. This chain connects TRBV9 to TRBJ1-1; a possible D gene is TRBD1 (5 bases). V was cut by 0 bases and J by 2 bases, with 17 bases left in between. Per germline, CDR1 SGDLS and CDR2 YYNGEE. The CDR3 contains 17 residues. CDR3 amino acids: CASSVEGTGRTNTEAFF. Here the CDR3 DNA reads TGTGCCAGCAGCGTAGAAGGGACTGGAAGAACTAACACTGAAGCTTTCTTT.

In nucleotides, the CDR3 is TGTGCCAGCAGCCAAACCTACAGGGAAGCGATCAATGAGCAGTTCTTC. As protein: CASSQTYREAINEQFF. The chain links TRBV6-6 to TRBJ2-1, with D perhaps TRBD1 (6 bases). The CDR3 length is 16 residues. Trimming removed 6 bases at V and 6 bases at J, with 21 bases between. Per germline, CDR1 MNHNY and CDR2 SVGAGI (reference sequence).

In this sample, this clone turned up a few times. The V call is TRBV28, the J call TRBJ2-3, with D unresolved. The CDR3 is 14 amino acids. The V end lost 2 bases, the J end lost 0 bases, and 6 bases lay between the germline ends. Germline CDR1 is MDHEN and CDR2 is SYDVKM. CDR3 coding DNA: TGTGCCAGCAGTTTAGCGGAAAGCACAGATACGCAGTATTTT. Its translation: CASSLAESTDTQYF.

In the case of this clone: Compared with germline, one end of the junction differs, possibly owing to a read error. The J gene is TRBJ2-7, the V gene TRBV10-3, with D hard to call. The germline gives CDR1 ENHRY, CDR2 SYGVKD. This CDR3 is 12 amino acids long. Here the CDR3 reads CAISVSSYGQYF. The DNA of the CDR3 is TGTGCCATCAGTGTTAGCTCCTACGGGCAGTACTTC.

A few counts support this clone. Other nucleotide sequences from this sample produce the same CDR3. This chain joins TRBV2 and TRBJ1-5, with 10 bases that match TRBD1. The germline CDR1 and CDR2 sequences are SNHLY and FYNNEI. After removal of 6 bases from V and 4 bases from J, the junction contained 6 bases not matched to a gene. The CDR3 has 15 amino acids. The CDR3 protein is CASSGTGAQNQPQHF. CDR3 coding DNA: TGTGCCAGCAGCGGGACAGGGGCCCAAAATCAGCCCCAGCATTTT.

This chain links TRBV30 with TRBJ1-2; D gene unclear. CDR3 size: 14 residues. In germline, CDR1 is GTSNPN, CDR2 SVGIG (reference sequence). The V and J ends lost 5 bases and 2 bases respectively, with 15 bases between them. CDR3 nucleotide sequence: TGTGCCTGGGACCCAGGAAGCTCGAACTATGGCTACACCTTC. It yields the protein CAWDPGSSNYGYTF.